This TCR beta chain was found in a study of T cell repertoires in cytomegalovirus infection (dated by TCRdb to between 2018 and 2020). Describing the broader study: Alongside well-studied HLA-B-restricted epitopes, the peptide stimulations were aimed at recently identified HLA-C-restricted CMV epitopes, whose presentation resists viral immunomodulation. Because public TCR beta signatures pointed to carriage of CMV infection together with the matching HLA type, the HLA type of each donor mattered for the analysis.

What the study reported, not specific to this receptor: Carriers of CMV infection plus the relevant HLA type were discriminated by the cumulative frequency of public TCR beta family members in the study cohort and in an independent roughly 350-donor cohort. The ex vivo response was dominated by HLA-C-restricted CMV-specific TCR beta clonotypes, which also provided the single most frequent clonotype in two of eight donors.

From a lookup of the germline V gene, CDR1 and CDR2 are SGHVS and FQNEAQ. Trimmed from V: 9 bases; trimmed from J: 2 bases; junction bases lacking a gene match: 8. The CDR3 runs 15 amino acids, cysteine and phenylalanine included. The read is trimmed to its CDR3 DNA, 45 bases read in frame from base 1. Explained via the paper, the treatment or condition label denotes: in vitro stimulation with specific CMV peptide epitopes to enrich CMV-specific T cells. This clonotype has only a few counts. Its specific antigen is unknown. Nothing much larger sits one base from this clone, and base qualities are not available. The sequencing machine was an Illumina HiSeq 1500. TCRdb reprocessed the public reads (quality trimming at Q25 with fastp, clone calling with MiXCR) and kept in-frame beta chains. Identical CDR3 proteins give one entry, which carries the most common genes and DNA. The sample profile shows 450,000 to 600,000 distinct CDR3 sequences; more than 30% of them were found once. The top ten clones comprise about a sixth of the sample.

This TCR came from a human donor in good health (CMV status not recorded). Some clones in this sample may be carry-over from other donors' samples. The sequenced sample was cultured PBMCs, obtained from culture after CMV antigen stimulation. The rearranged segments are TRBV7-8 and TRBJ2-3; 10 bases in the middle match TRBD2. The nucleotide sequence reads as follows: TGTGCCAGTGGGCTAGCGGGAGATCACACAGATACGCAGTATTTT. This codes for CASGLAGDHTDTQYF. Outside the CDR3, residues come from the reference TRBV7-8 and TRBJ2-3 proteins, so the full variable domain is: GAGVSQSPRYKVAKRGQDVALRCDPISGHVSLFWYQQALGQGPEFLTYFQNEAQLDKSGLPSDRFFAERPEGSVSTLKIQRTQQEDSAVYLCASGLAGDHTDTQYFGPGTRLTVL.